The clone carrying this T cell receptor (beta chain) appeared once. Its matching antigen is unknown. The data derive from a study of cytomegalovirus exposure and HLA in healthy donors. PCR employed 60 Vbeta and 13 Jbeta primers. The protocol was immunoSEQ multiplex PCR, while the TCRdb copy is restricted to in-frame clones and leaves out a portion. The sample holds some 130,000 clones, around 77% seen once. General study results and limits: Clonal expansion, a later analysis showed, was greater in HLA-associated TCR beta chains than in equally common others. Another analysis was done later, and it associated around 16,000 TCR beta sequences with HLA alleles at 0.05 false discovery rate. Segments of the TCR beta V type were, in most cases, productive about 87% or about 30% of the time in an earlier analysis. What was likely a sequencing artifact was a cluster of highly shared sequence variants.

V was cut by 1 base and J by 5 bases, with 11 bases left in between. The CDR3 loop spans 15 amino acids. In germline, CDR1 is LGHNA, CDR2 YNFKEQ. Sample: PBMCs. The J gene is TRBJ2-2, the V gene TRBV4-2, with D maybe TRBD1 (5 bases). The receptor was isolated from a woman aged 60-75 years in good health and CMV-seronegative. The CDR3 nucleotides are TGTGCCAGCAGCCAAGGCCAGGGAAAAACCGGGGAGCTGTTTTTT. The encoded protein is CASSQGQGKTGELFF.